Following are 19 T cell receptor beta chains from one sample sequenced in a study of metastatic and nonmetastatic thyroid tumors. MiXCR was used by TCRdb to re-call the PCR reads. The data contain some 20,000 clones, roughly 24% of them seen just once; the ten biggest clones take up 71%. All patients were treatment-naive before thyroid surgery. The sample taken for sequencing was blood. The receptors derive from a male donor with papillary thyroid cancer or a benign thyroid nodule (not recorded which). Some clones in this sample may be carry-over from other donors' samples.

This clone was recorded a few times. The chain combines TRBV30 with TRBJ1-6; no firm D call. Trimming took 0 bases from V and 7 from J, leaving 7 bases between them. CDR1 is GTSNPN and CDR2 is SVGIG in the germline V gene (reference sequence). The CDR3 has 13 residues. The CDR3 protein is CAWSVTTNSPLHF. CDR3 nucleotides: TGTGCCTGGAGTGTAACAACCAATTCACCCCTCCACTTT.

This clone was seen at least ten times. The rearrangement links TRBV20-1 to TRBJ1-2; tentatively, D is TRBD1 (6 bases). The germline V and J ends were trimmed by 1 base and 6 bases, with 12 bases remaining between them. The CDR3 extends over 13 amino acids. Germline V gives CDR1 DFQATT, CDR2 SNEGSKA (reference sequence). The CDR3 loop reads CSARASAGDGYTF. For the CDR3, the DNA is TGCAGTGCTAGAGCCTCGGCAGGGGATGGCTACACCTTC.

J is TRBJ1-5 and V is TRBV2, with TRBD1 identical over 9 bases. The ends lost 6 bases at V and 0 bases at J; junction bases unmatched: 12. The CDR3 is made up of 18 amino acids. CDR1 SNHLY and CDR2 FYNNEI come from the germline V gene. In nucleotides, the CDR3 is TGTGCCAGCAGGCGGGACAGGGTGGGTGTCGGTAGCAATCAGCCCCAGCATTTT. Protein sequence: CASRRDRVGVGSNQPQHF.

This clone was seen many times. This rearrangement joins TRBV6-1 to TRBJ1-2; D is possibly TRBD1 (6 bases). Germline lookup yields CDR1 MNHNS and CDR2 SASEGT. The CDR3 length is 14 residues. Trimming pared 5 bases from V and 5 bases from J, leaving 15 bases between. The CDR3 reads CASSTIQGQYGYTF. The CDR3 region has the DNA TGTGCCAGCAGTACGATACAGGGACAATATGGCTACACCTTC.

This clone has at least ten counts. The genes are TRBV20-1 and TRBJ2-1, with a possible D match to TRBD1 (6 bases). Germline V gene sequence: CDR1 DFQATT, CDR2 SNEGSKA (reference sequence). V was pared by 3 bases and J by 5 bases, with 17 bases between. The CDR3 extends over 15 amino acids. CDR3 nucleotides: TGCAGTGCTAGGTGGTCGGGACAATCGGACAATGAGCAGTTCTTC. The encoded protein is CSARWSGQSDNEQFF.

The V and J genes are TRBV30 and TRBJ2-1; 8 positions agree with TRBD1. The germline gives CDR1 GTSNPN, CDR2 SVGIG (reference sequence). The CDR3 covers 15 residues. V trimming: 3 bases; J trimming: 7 bases; junction bases outside the gene matches: 11. The CDR3 DNA reads TGTGCCTGGAGCGAGACCGGGACAGGTGGGAATGAGCAGTTCTTC. This sequence encodes CAWSETGTGGNEQFF.

The sample holds one count of this clone. The rearrangement joins TRBV3-1 to TRBJ2-5; TRBD2 aligns across 7 bases. Germline V CDR1 and CDR2: LGHDT, YNNKEL (reference sequence). CDR3 length equals 16 residues. The V gene end was trimmed by 3 bases and the J gene end by 2 bases; junction bases not matched to a gene: 9. The CDR3 bases are TGTGCCAGCAGCCATTCCTTGGGGGAGGGGCAAGAGACCCAGTACTTC. Translated, it gives CASSHSLGEGQETQYF.

This rearrangement joins TRBV30 to TRBJ2-5, with D hard to call. V gave up 2 bases and J gave up 4 bases, with 8 bases separating them. The germline V gene encodes CDR1 GTSNPN and CDR2 SVGIG (reference sequence). CDR3 length: 12 residues. The CDR3 sequence: CAWSYRRETQYF. CDR3 in DNA: TGTGCCTGGAGTTATCGCCGAGAGACCCAGTACTTC. Looking up the rest from reference TRBV30 and TRBJ2-5 gives the full variable domain: SQTIHQWPATLVQPVGSPLSLECTVEGTSNPNLYWYRQAAGRGLQLLFYSVGIGQISSEVPQNLSASRPQDRQFILSSKKLLLSDSGFYLCAWSYRRETQYFGPGTRLLVL.

This clone was counted at least ten times. CDR3 coding DNA: TGTGCCAGCAGTTTTGGGGACAGCACAGATACGCAGTATTTT. It codes for CASSFGDSTDTQYF. The chain recombines TRBV27 with TRBJ2-3; D may be TRBD1 or TRBD2 (5 bases each). This CDR3 is built from 14 residues. Germline V gene data show CDR1 as MNHEY and CDR2 as SMNVEV (reference sequence). The V end was cut by 3 bases, the J end by 0 bases, with 7 bases between.

The chain is built from TRBV6-4 and TRBJ2-2; D gene ambiguous. The CDR3 contains 14 residues. V was clipped by 3 bases and J by 4 bases, with 9 bases between them. The germline V gene has CDR1 MRHNA and CDR2 SNTAGT. CDR3 in DNA: TGTGCCAGCAGTGATGGGGTGAGCACCGGGGAGCTGTTTTTT. Its protein is CASSDGVSTGELFF.

This clone has a handful of counts. The chain links TRBV18 to TRBJ2-2; D call uncertain. The CDR3 runs 15 residues. The V and J ends lost 1 base and 4 bases respectively, with 10 bases between them. The germline gives CDR1 KGHSH, CDR2 LQKENI. In DNA form, the CDR3 reads TGTGCCAGCTCACCACTGCTAGATGCCACCGGGGAGCTGTTTTTT. This codes for CASSPLLDATGELFF.

This clone came up a few times. The chain couples TRBV28 to TRBJ1-3; TRBD1 is a possible D gene (5 bases). V gave up 7 bases and J gave up 0 bases, with 10 bases separating them. This CDR3 spans 14 amino acids. Germline lookup yields CDR1 MDHEN and CDR2 SYDVKM. In DNA form, the CDR3 reads TGTGCCAGCAAGGGGTTCGACTCTGGAAACACCATATATTTT. Residues: CASKGFDSGNTIYF.

In this sample, this clone turned up many times. The chain is built from TRBV6-1 and TRBJ1-5; D is unresolved. This CDR3 comprises 14 residues. Germline CDR1 MNHNS, CDR2 SASEGT. Deletions cut 5 bases from V and 3 bases from J, with 11 bases between. CDR3 sequence reads: CASSPGLDNQPQHF. In nucleotides, the CDR3 is TGTGCCAGCAGTCCCGGGTTGGACAATCAGCCCCAGCATTTT.

A few counts support this clone. V and J are TRBV28 and TRBJ1-2; possible D gene TRBD1, 6 bases. V shed 1 base and J shed 8 bases, with 14 bases lying between them. This CDR3 comprises 14 residues. The germline CDR1 and CDR2 sequences are MDHEN and SYDVKM. The CDR3 reads CASSLFLGARGYTF. CDR3 in DNA: TGTGCCAGCAGTTTATTCTTGGGGGCTCGGGGCTACACCTTC.

This clone has ten or more counts. The chain has TRBV3-1 and TRBJ1-1; D ambiguous. Deletions cut 4 bases from V and 6 bases from J, with 15 bases between. The V gene's germline CDR1 is LGHDT and CDR2 YNNKEL (reference sequence). The CDR3 length is 14 residues. The CDR3 region has the DNA TGTGCCAGCAGCCTCGGACGACGCAACGCTGAAGCTTTCTTT. Protein: CASSLGRRNAEAFF.

This clone was detected ten times or more. A single base separates this from a much larger clone, so it may be a read error. This sample includes further DNA sequences coding for the same CDR3. The chain recombines TRBV24-1 with TRBJ2-5; the match to TRBD2 covers 8 bases. Trimming took 4 bases from V and 4 from J; bases not matched to a gene: 7. The germline gives CDR1 KGHDR, CDR2 SFDVKD. The CDR3 sequence is 15 residues long. The CDR3 sequence: CATSDGGLAGETQYF. CDR3 nucleotide sequence: TGTGCCACCAGTGACGGGGGGCTAGCGGGAGAGACCCAGTACTTC.

This clone has at least ten counts. The V gene is TRBV11-2, the J gene TRBJ2-1; D may correspond to TRBD1 or TRBD2 (5 bases each). V lost 4 bases, J lost 5 bases, and 12 bases lay in between. This CDR3 spans 14 amino acids. The germline gives CDR1 SGHAT, CDR2 FQNNGV. CDR3 region: CASSSVRDHNEQFF. The CDR3 region has the DNA TGTGCCAGCAGCTCTGTCAGGGACCACAATGAGCAGTTCTTC.

This clone occurred many times. The CDR3 DNA follows: TGTGCCAGCAGCTTATTGAGCGGGAGGACCGGGGAGCTGTTTTTT. Protein: CASSLLSGRTGELFF. The J gene is TRBJ2-2, the V gene TRBV7-9, with 9 positions matching TRBD2. J gave up 5 bases and V 2 bases, and 3 bases lay outside the gene matches. The CDR3 extends over 15 amino acids. CDR1 and CDR2 from the germline V gene are SEHNR and FQNEAQ (reference sequence). Combining the CDR3 with reference TRBV7-9 and TRBJ2-2 gives the whole variable domain DTGVSQNPRHKITKRGQNVTFRCDPISEHNRLYWYRQTLGQGPEFLTYFQNEAQLEKSRLLSDRFSAERPKGSFSTLEIQRTEQGDSAMYLCASSLLSGRTGELFFGEGSRLTVL.

The table lists this clone with a few counts. A much larger clone differs by one base, so this may be a read error. The V gene is TRBV2, the J gene TRBJ2-5; 8 bases agree with TRBD2. Germline CDR1 is SNHLY and CDR2 is FYNNEI. The CDR3 runs to 12 residues. The CDR3 nucleotides are TGTGTCGGAGCGGGAGTGGAAGAGACCCAGTACTTC. Translating gives CVGAGVEETQYF. Based on the CDR3 plus reference TRBV2 and TRBJ2-5, the full variable domain is EPEVTQTPSHQVTQMGQEVILRCVPISNHLYFYWYRQILGQKVEFLVSFYNNEISEKSEIFDDQFSVERPDGSNFTLKIRSTKLEDSAMYFCVGAGVEETQYFGPGTRLLVL.